Following are 22 T cell receptor beta chains from one sample sequenced in a study of T-cell reconstitution after alpha-beta-depleted transplantation in children. A TCRbeta library incorporating unique molecular identifiers was prepared. TCRdb reprocessed the PCR reads with MiXCR, giving one entry per CDR3 protein. The sample includes 500,000 to 600,000 distinct CDR3 sequences, 18% of them seen just once. Sample: PBMCs from the stem cell graft donor, taken from the stem cell graft. The receptor source for this set is a human donor who donated a stem cell graft to a child with acute lymphoblastic leukemia.

This chain links TRBV4-1 with TRBJ1-4, with 7 bases that match TRBD1. V lost 4 bases and J lost 11; bases outside the gene matches: 7. The germline gives CDR1 MGHRA, CDR2 YSYEKL. The CDR3 totals 13 residues. The CDR3 bases are TGCGCCAGCAGCCGTTTTGAGGGGGCGAAACTGTTTTTT. Translating gives CASSRFEGAKLFF.

The V call is TRBV5-6, the J call TRBJ1-4, with TRBD1 matching 8 bases. CDR1 and CDR2 (germline): SGHDT, YYEEEE. The junction had 11 bases not matched to a gene; V was cut back by 4 bases and J by 3 bases. The CDR3 length is 17 residues. CDR3: CASSRGGTGGPNEKLFF. The CDR3 coding sequence is TGTGCCAGCAGCCGGGGTGGGACAGGAGGACCTAATGAAAAACTGTTTTTT.

This rearrangement joins TRBV7-6 to TRBJ2-7; D is uncertain. This CDR3 has 15 amino acids. Deletions cut 1 base from V and 5 bases from J, with 15 bases between. CDR1 is SGHVS and CDR2 is FNYEAQ in the germline V gene. CDR3 sequence (DNA): TGTGCCAGCAGCTTAGGAACTATACGTGTCAACGAGCAGTACTTC. Translating gives CASSLGTIRVNEQYF.

This clonotype was recorded at least ten times. At one end, the junction sequence differs from germline, possibly due to a read error. The CDR3 spells CASSSQGETQYF. CDR3 coding DNA: TGTGCCAGCAGTTCTCAGGGAGAGACCCAGTACTTC. The rearrangement links TRBV5-1 to TRBJ2-5, with a weak D call TRBD1 (5 bases). The CDR3 length is 12 residues. Per germline, CDR1 SGHRS and CDR2 YFSETQ.

This chain joins TRBV20-1 and TRBJ2-3; 8 nucleotides align to TRBD1. V gave up 1 base and J gave up 5 bases; unmatched junction bases: 2. The CDR3 consists of 13 residues. Germline loops: CDR1 DFQATT, CDR2 SNEGSKA (reference sequence). CDR3 sequence (DNA): TGCAGTGCTAGAGGGGACAGGAGAGATACGCAGTATTTT. Translation gives CSARGDRRDTQYF.

V usage is TRBV5-6 and J usage is TRBJ1-2; no firm D call. Looked up from germline, CDR1 is SGHDT and CDR2 is YYEEEE. The germline V and J ends were trimmed by 6 bases and 2 bases, with 17 bases remaining between them. The CDR3 loop spans 15 amino acids. The CDR3 DNA follows: TGTGCCAGCACCATTGAGATGGGCCTAAACTATGGCTACACCTTC. As protein: CASTIEMGLNYGYTF.

The rearrangement links TRBV5-1 to TRBJ2-2; 11 positions match TRBD2. The CDR3 is 14 amino acids. Germline V lookup: CDR1 SGHRS, CDR2 YFSETQ. V gave up 7 bases and J gave up 7 bases; unmatched junction bases: 6. The CDR3 is CASSPGTSGGELFF. CDR3 DNA: TGCGCCAGCTCCCCTGGGACTAGCGGCGGGGAGCTGTTTTTT.

The rearrangement joins TRBV15 to TRBJ1-2; D call uncertain. This CDR3 has 15 amino acids. CDR1 is LNHNV and CDR2 is YYDKDF in the germline V gene (reference sequence). The V end lost 5 bases, the J end lost 8 bases, and 21 bases lay between the germline ends. For the CDR3, the DNA is TGTGCCACCAGCGTATGGACGGGGTCCCCTGACGGCTACACCTTC. Translated, it gives CATSVWTGSPDGYTF.

CDR3 sequence: CASRRDLTGELFF. Here the CDR3 DNA reads TGTGCCAGCAGAAGGGACCTCACCGGGGAGCTGTTTTTT. The V and J genes are TRBV12-3 or TRBV12-4 and TRBJ2-2; either TRBD1 or TRBD2 may supply D (5 bases each). This CDR3 has 13 residues. V dropped 6 bases and J dropped 4 bases, with 9 bases sitting between them.

This chain joins TRBV12-3 or TRBV12-4 and TRBJ1-1; D gene ambiguous. This CDR3 contains 14 residues. Trimming shortened V by 6 bases and J by 0 bases, and 11 bases separated the two germline ends. CDR3 residues: CASRPRTVNTEAFF. Here the CDR3 DNA reads TGTGCCAGCAGACCAAGGACGGTGAACACTGAAGCTTTCTTT.

Only a few counts were recorded for this clonotype. The rearrangement uses TRBV5-1 and TRBJ2-5; 8 nucleotides agree with TRBD2. V was pared by 8 bases and J by 5 bases, with 8 bases of the junction left unmatched. Germline V gene lookup returns CDR1 SGHRS and CDR2 YFSETQ. This CDR3 region has 13 residues. The CDR3, as DNA: TGCGCCAGTCGGGAGCGGGAGTGGGAGACCCAGTACTTC. Its translation is CASREREWETQYF.

This clonotype was seen at least ten times. This rearrangement joins TRBV2 to TRBJ2-7, with D unclear. Germline CDR1 reads SNHLY; CDR2 reads FYNNEI. CDR3 size: 11 residues. Trimming removed 7 bases at V and 2 bases at J, with 6 bases between. The CDR3 sequence: CASTLTYEQYF. The CDR3 DNA sequence: TGTGCCAGCACTCTGACCTACGAGCAGTACTTC. The whole variable domain, filled in from reference TRBV2 and TRBJ2-7, reads EPEVTQTPSHQVTQMGQEVILRCVPISNHLYFYWYRQILGQKVEFLVSFYNNEISEKSEIFDDQFSVERPDGSNFTLKIRSTKLEDSAMYFCASTLTYEQYFGPGTRLTVT.

The V and J genes are TRBV6-1 and TRBJ1-1, with TRBD1 matching over 8 bases. The J segment lost 6 bases and the V segment lost 5 bases, leaving 8 bases of the junction unmatched. This CDR3 is 14 amino acids long. Germline loops: CDR1 MNHNS, CDR2 SASEGT. The CDR3 sequence: CASSPTGVGAEAFF. In nucleotides, the CDR3 is TGTGCCAGCAGTCCGACAGGGGTGGGGGCTGAAGCTTTCTTT.

V is TRBV12-3 or TRBV12-4 and J is TRBJ1-2; 7 bases align to TRBD1. V dropped 6 bases and J dropped 0; count of bases not matched to a gene: 7. The CDR3 has 15 residues. CDR3 amino acids: CASSISGQANYGYTF. As DNA, the CDR3 is TGTGCCAGCAGCATTTCCGGACAGGCTAACTATGGCTACACCTTC.

In this sample, this clonotype turned up a few times. The genes are TRBV6-1 and TRBJ2-1, with 8 bases lining up with TRBD1. The CDR3 length is 15 residues. The V gene end was trimmed by 8 bases and the J gene end by 3 bases; junction bases not matched to a gene: 9. In germline, CDR1 is MNHNS, CDR2 SASEGT. The CDR3 DNA sequence: TGTGCCAGCCGGAACCAGGGGGCTTACTACAATGAGCAGTTCTTC. Protein: CASRNQGAYYNEQFF.

The chain has TRBV5-7 and TRBJ2-5; 8 bases agree with TRBD1. TRBV5-7 is assigned to the ORF class and has an uncertain function. The CDR3 contains 15 residues. J was trimmed by 2 bases and V by 4 bases; bases with no gene match: 7. In DNA, the CDR3 is TGTGCCAGCAGCCGGGACAGGCCGATGCAAGAGACCCAGTACTTC. Protein: CASSRDRPMQETQYF.

The chain recombines TRBV20-1 with TRBJ2-3; TRBD1 matches 9 bases. The V gene's germline CDR1 is DFQATT and CDR2 SNEGSKA (reference sequence). V was clipped by 0 bases and J by 0 bases; unmatched bases: 13. The CDR3 sequence is 19 residues long. CDR3 residues: CSARDLSLLGTGSTDTQYF. The CDR3 nucleotides are TGCAGTGCTAGAGATCTGTCCCTCCTCGGGACAGGGAGCACAGATACGCAGTATTTT.

This clonotype was picked up a small number of times. The chain carries TRBV20-1 and TRBJ1-3; D remains unclear. V was cut by 0 bases and J by 0 bases, with 15 bases left in between. Germline V gene lookup returns CDR1 DFQATT and CDR2 SNEGSKA (reference sequence). CDR3 length: 17 residues. The CDR3 here is CSARDLLRAISGNTIYF. CDR3 in DNA: TGCAGTGCTAGAGATCTCCTCCGGGCCATCTCTGGAAACACCATATATTTT.

The chain employs TRBV5-1 and TRBJ2-3; 7 nucleotides align to TRBD2. V was clipped by 2 bases and J by 1 base; unmatched bases: 10. CDR3 length: 17 amino acids. Per the germline V gene, CDR1 is SGHRS and CDR2 is YFSETQ. The CDR3 bases are TGCGCCAGCAGCTTCAAGCTAGTAAGCGGGGGCACAGATACGCAGTATTTT. Its protein product is CASSFKLVSGGTDTQYF.

Of note for this clonotype: Relative to the germline gene, one junction end is altered; a read error may explain this. The J gene is TRBJ2-6, the V gene TRBV3-1, with D perhaps TRBD1 (6 bases). The CDR3 spans 17 residues. Germline V lookup: CDR1 LGHDT, CDR2 YNNKEL (reference sequence). The chain's CDR3 is CACSPRTVFNGANVLTF. CDR3 nucleotide sequence: TGTGCCTGCAGCCCTCGGACAGTCTTTAATGGGGCCAACGTCCTGACTTTC.

The table lists this clonotype with a few counts. The chain links TRBV29-1 to TRBJ2-5; D could derive from TRBD1 or TRBD2 (5 bases each). Trimming removed 7 bases at V and 5 bases at J, with 17 bases between. Germline CDR1 is SQVTM and CDR2 is ANQGSEA. The CDR3 sequence is 13 residues long. The CDR3 nucleotides are TGCAGCGCGCCCGAGGGGAGTACGGAGACCCAGTACTTC. The encoded protein is CSAPEGSTETQYF.

In its sample, this clonotype was seen a few times. The V call is TRBV6-2 or TRBV6-3, the J call TRBJ2-7; D tentatively fits TRBD1 or TRBD2 (5 bases each). V was pared by 6 bases and J by 3 bases, with 21 bases between. Germline lookup yields CDR1 MNHEY and CDR2 SVGEGT. There are 16 residues in the CDR3. The CDR3 loop reads CASRAPPGRRFYEQYF. Written as DNA, the CDR3 is TGTGCCAGCAGGGCGCCACCGGGACGTAGGTTCTACGAGCAGTACTTC.